Each of the 21 T cell receptor beta chains below was sequenced from the same sample in a study of T cell responses to AZD1222 COVID-19 vaccine. The protocol was immunoSEQ multiplex PCR, while the TCRdb copy is restricted to in-frame clones and leaves out a portion. Among tens of thousands of clones listed, around 87% were seen once. Sample: peripheral blood, taken on day 0 of MenACWY control vaccination. The source is an adult in good health.

The CDR3 DNA reads TGTGCCACGCGGGCCAGCCTCAATTCACCCCTCCACTTT. Its translation: CATRASLNSPLHF. The chain joins TRBV10-3 to TRBJ1-6; D is unresolved. The CDR3 is 13 amino acids. V was shortened by 10 bases and J by 7 bases, with 14 bases between the two germline ends. CDR1 ENHRY and CDR2 SYGVKD come from the germline V gene.

The chain couples TRBV19 to TRBJ1-1; 8 bases match TRBD1. Germline CDR1 LNHDA, CDR2 SQIVND (reference sequence). This CDR3 spans 15 amino acids. Trimming removed 4 bases from V and 1 base from J; junction bases left unmatched: 5. CDR3 residues: CASSNGQGGNTEAFF. In DNA form, the CDR3 reads TGTGCCAGTAGTAACGGACAGGGCGGGAACACTGAAGCTTTCTTT.

The V and J genes are TRBV5-4 and TRBJ2-1; 9 bases fit TRBD2. The V gene end was trimmed by 1 base and the J gene end by 9 bases; junction bases not matched to a gene: 17. The CDR3 totals 18 residues. CDR1 SGHNT and CDR2 YYREEE come from the germline V gene (reference sequence). The DNA for the CDR3 is TGTGCCAGCAGCTTGTCCGCCCTTATCCAGGCGGGAGGGCGTGAGCAGTTCTTC. Translating gives CASSLSALIQAGGREQFF.

This rearrangement joins TRBV5-1 to TRBJ2-1, with D possibly being TRBD2 (5 bases). CDR1 SGHRS and CDR2 YFSETQ come from the germline V gene. The ends were cut back, 7 bases at V and 0 bases at J, with 14 bases in the middle. This CDR3 is built from 15 residues. The CDR3 here is CASYLGEFSYNEQFF. As DNA, the CDR3 is TGCGCCAGCTACCTCGGGGAGTTCTCCTACAATGAGCAGTTCTTC.

This clone is a singleton in its sample. This chain links TRBV19 with TRBJ2-7; D is perhaps TRBD1 (7 bases). Germline loops: CDR1 LNHDA, CDR2 SQIVND (reference sequence). The CDR3 is 15 residues long. V was trimmed by 6 bases and J by 0 bases, leaving 15 bases between them. The CDR3 loop is CASSNQGGISYEQYF. The CDR3 nucleotides read TGTGCCAGTAGCAACCAGGGGGGCATCTCCTACGAGCAGTACTTC.

The rearrangement uses TRBV9 and TRBJ1-6, with TRBD1 matching over 7 bases. The CDR3 covers 14 residues. The V gene end was trimmed by 1 base and the J gene end by 10 bases; junction bases not matched to a gene: 5. Germline CDR1 SGDLS, CDR2 YYNGEE. CDR3 protein: CASSVNRGRSPLHF. CDR3 nucleotide sequence: TGTGCCAGCAGCGTAAACAGGGGAAGGTCACCCCTCCACTTT.

This chain links TRBV2 with TRBJ1-2; no clear D. CDR3 size: 10 residues. V was pared by 3 bases and J by 12 bases, with 8 bases between. Germline CDR1 is SNHLY and CDR2 is FYNNEI. In DNA form, the CDR3 reads TGTGCCAGCAGTGATGGGGTAAACACCTTC. Translated, it gives CASSDGVNTF.

The V gene is TRBV11-2, the J gene TRBJ2-7; D not resolved. Germline CDR1 is SGHAT and CDR2 is FQNNGV. Trimming left V 3 bases short and J 4 bases short, with 16 bases between. The CDR3 length is 15 residues. The CDR3 region is CASSLGGSSLYEQYF. The CDR3, as DNA: TGTGCCAGCAGCTTGGGTGGCTCGTCTTTGTACGAGCAGTACTTC.

This chain links TRBV11-2 with TRBJ2-7; 7 bases agree with TRBD2. The germline CDR1 and CDR2 sequences are SGHAT and FQNNGV. The CDR3 totals 14 residues. Trimming at V came to 5 bases and at J to 5 bases, leaving 9 bases not matched to a gene. This CDR3 reads CASSTGLESHEQYF. CDR3 nucleotides: TGTGCCAGCAGCACAGGACTAGAATCCCACGAGCAGTACTTC.

The V call is TRBV6-5, the J call TRBJ1-2, with TRBD1 matching over 8 bases. V was clipped by 2 bases and J by 8 bases; unmatched bases: 10. CDR3 length: 15 amino acids. Germline V gene lookup returns CDR1 MNHEY and CDR2 SVGAGI. CDR3 in amino acids: CASSYLSGQGRGYTF. In DNA form, the CDR3 reads TGTGCCAGCAGTTACCTCTCTGGACAGGGTAGAGGCTACACCTTC.

The CDR3 loop is CASSLWAVSTDTQYF. The CDR3 DNA reads TGTGCCAGCAGCTTATGGGCGGTCAGCACAGATACGCAGTATTTT. V gene TRBV11-2 combines with J gene TRBJ2-3, with D unresolved. The CDR3 runs to 15 residues. Germline lookup yields CDR1 SGHAT and CDR2 FQNNGV. Trimming pared 2 bases from V and 0 bases from J, leaving 9 bases between.

This clone was counted ten times or more. The chain couples TRBV4-3 to TRBJ2-2, with D hard to call. Deletions cut 3 bases from V and 13 bases from J, with 18 bases between. CDR1 is LGHNA and CDR2 is YSLEER in the germline V gene. There are 14 residues in the CDR3. CDR3 DNA: TGCGCCAGCAGCCACGTGACTGCCCTACCGGCGCTGTTTTTT. Protein sequence: CASSHVTALPALFF.

This clone came up once. The chain couples TRBV30 to TRBJ1-4; D gene uncertain. Germline assignment: CDR1 GTSNPN and CDR2 SVGIG (reference sequence). CDR3 size: 15 residues. Trimming shortened V by 4 bases and J by 0 bases, and 12 bases separated the two germline ends. CDR3 nucleotides: TGTGCCTGGACCCCCCAGTGGGCAACTAATGAAAAACTGTTTTTT. Its translation is CAWTPQWATNEKLFF. The entire variable domain, with the rest obtained from reference TRBV30 and TRBJ1-4, is as follows: SQTIHQWPATLVQPVGSPLSLECTVEGTSNPNLYWYRQAAGRGLQLLFYSVGIGQISSEVPQNLSASRPQDRQFILSSKKLLLSDSGFYLCAWTPQWATNEKLFFGSGTQLSVL.

V is TRBV19 and J is TRBJ1-2; 7 bases align to TRBD1. Germline-derived CDR1 and CDR2 are LNHDA and SQIVND (reference sequence). The V and J ends lost 5 bases and 2 bases, in that order; junction bases with no gene match: 5. CDR3 length: 14 residues. The CDR3 DNA reads TGTGCCAGTAGTCTAGGGGGCCCAAACTATGGCTACACCTTC. It encodes CASSLGGPNYGYTF.

The chain uses TRBV7-9 and TRBJ1-4; 12 nucleotides match TRBD1. This CDR3 is 17 amino acids long. The V gene end was trimmed by 5 bases and the J gene end by 6 bases; junction bases not matched to a gene: 10. Looked up from germline, CDR1 is SEHNR and CDR2 is FQNEAQ (reference sequence). As DNA, the CDR3 is TGTGCCAGCAGCCGGGGTAGGGACAGGGGGCCGGATGAAAAACTGTTTTTT. This encodes CASSRGRDRGPDEKLFF.

J is TRBJ2-4 and V is TRBV5-6, with D unresolved. The length of the CDR3 is 14 residues. The ends were cut back, 2 bases at V and 4 bases at J, with 10 bases in the middle. The germline gives CDR1 SGHDT, CDR2 YYEEEE. The CDR3 loop is CASSLRAGKNIQYF. CDR3 coding DNA: TGTGCCAGCAGCTTAAGAGCAGGAAAAAACATTCAGTACTTC.

This clone was observed a handful of times. Mismatch with germline at one junction end may stem from a read error. This chain joins TRBV30 and TRBJ2-1; 11 bases map to TRBD2. Germline CDR1 reads GTSNPN; CDR2 reads SVGIG (reference sequence). The CDR3 extends over 13 amino acids. The CDR3 is CAWSVQGSGRGVF. Here the CDR3 DNA reads TGTGCCTGGAGTGTACAAGGTAGCGGGAGGGGGGTCTTC.

This sequence joins TRBV28 and TRBJ1-1; a weak D match, TRBD1 (6 bases). The CDR3 has 16 residues. CDR1 and CDR2 from the germline V gene are MDHEN and SYDVKM. V lost 3 bases and J lost 0, with 14 bases in between. The CDR3 region is CASSFGGARVNTEAFF. CDR3 DNA: TGTGCCAGCAGTTTTGGGGGGGCGCGGGTGAACACTGAAGCTTTCTTT.

This chain uses TRBV28 with TRBJ1-5; 11 nucleotides agree with TRBD1. CDR1 MDHEN and CDR2 SYDVKM come from the germline V gene. CDR3 length: 16 residues. With 7 bases clipped from V and 6 bases from J, the junction kept 11 bases outside the gene matches. For the CDR3, the DNA is TGTGCCAGCACACGGACAGGGGGCCCCTTGGGTCAGCCCCAGCATTTT. It yields the protein CASTRTGGPLGQPQHF.

V usage is TRBV2 and J usage is TRBJ2-1; TRBD2 agrees at 8 bases. CDR1 and CDR2 (germline): SNHLY, FYNNEI. The CDR3 has 15 residues. The J segment lost 6 bases and the V segment lost 4 bases, leaving 8 bases of the junction unmatched. The CDR3 sequence is CASSARLAGSNEQFF. The CDR3 coding sequence is TGTGCCAGCAGTGCCAGGCTAGCGGGTTCCAATGAGCAGTTCTTC.

The chain links TRBV18 to TRBJ2-2, with 7 bases matching TRBD2. The junction had 6 bases not matched to a gene; V was cut back by 3 bases and J by 2 bases. The length of the CDR3 is 16 residues. Germline assignment: CDR1 KGHSH and CDR2 LQKENI. CDR3 sequence: CASSPGLADNTGELFF. As DNA, the CDR3 is TGTGCCAGCTCACCCGGGCTAGCGGACAACACCGGGGAGCTGTTTTTT. The full variable domain, with the rest looked up from reference TRBV18 and TRBJ2-2, is NAGVMQNPRHLVRRRGQEARLRCSPMKGHSHVYWYRQLPEEGLKFMVYLQKENIIDESGMPKERFSAEFPKEGPSILRIQQVVRGDSAAYFCASSPGLADNTGELFFGEGSRLTVL.